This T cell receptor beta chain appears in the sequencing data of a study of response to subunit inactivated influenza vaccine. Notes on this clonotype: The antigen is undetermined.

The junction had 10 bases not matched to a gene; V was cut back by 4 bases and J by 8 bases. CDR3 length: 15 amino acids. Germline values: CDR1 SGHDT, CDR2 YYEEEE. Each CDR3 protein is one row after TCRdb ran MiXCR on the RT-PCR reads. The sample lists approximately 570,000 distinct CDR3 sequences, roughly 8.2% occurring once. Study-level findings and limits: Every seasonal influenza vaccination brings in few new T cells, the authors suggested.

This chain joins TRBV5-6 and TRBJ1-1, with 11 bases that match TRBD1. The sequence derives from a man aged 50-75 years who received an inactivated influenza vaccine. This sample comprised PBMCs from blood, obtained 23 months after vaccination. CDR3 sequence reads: CASSPGGQGAPEAFF. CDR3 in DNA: TGTGCCAGCAGCCCCGGAGGACAGGGGGCGCCCGAAGCTTTCTTT. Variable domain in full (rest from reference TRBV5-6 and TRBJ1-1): DAGVTQSPTHLIKTRGQQVTLRCSPKSGHDTVSWYQQALGQGPQFIFQYYEEEERQRGNFPDRFSGHQFPNYSSELNVNALLLGDSALYLCASSPGGQGAPEAFFGQGTRLTVV.